Sequencing of this TCR beta chain was carried out in a study of read filtering for tumor transcriptome and immune sequencing. Across the study: Mean patient age was roughly 66 years, range about 45 to 85; around 17 male, roughly 14 female.

This library used approximately 390 ng RNA and molecular barcoded adaptors spanning alpha/delta and beta/gamma chains. TCRdb recomputed calls from the reads with MiXCR, one row per CDR3 protein. The table records tens of thousands of distinct CDR3 sequences, around 15% of them present only once. CDR3 length: 12 amino acids. Germline CDR1 is SGHAT and CDR2 is FQNNGV. V was shortened by 7 bases and J by 2 bases, with 9 bases between the two germline ends. This clonotype has a count of ten or more. This chain uses TRBV11-2 with TRBJ2-7; possibly TRBD1 for D (6 bases). The specimen sequenced was a population of CD138-negative cells sorted from bone marrow. The source is a donor aged 40 or over with multiple myeloma. CDR3 in amino acids: CASNRDPYEQYF. The CDR3 coding sequence is TGTGCCAGCAACAGGGACCCCTACGAGCAGTACTTC.